This TCR beta chain derives from a study of metastatic and nonmetastatic thyroid tumors (dated by TCRdb to 2018 to 2020). Concerning the study at large: Repertoires were compared across peripheral blood and tumor or nodule tissue samples from malignant and benign thyroid patients.

Before undergoing thyroid surgery, none of the patients had been given any kind of treatment. Patient clinical samples collected from about 2011 to 2018 were retrospectively analysed using T-cell receptor beta sequencing. At least ten counts were recorded for this clone. Its antigen is not yet known. The record has no base qualities; no much larger clone is one base away. From the cysteine through the phenylalanine, the CDR3 covers 12 amino acids. Only the CDR3 region is kept as DNA, spanning 36 bases read in frame from base 1. V is cut by 5 bases and J by 7 bases, and the space between the germline ends is 11 bases. The germline V gene (reference sequence) yields SEHNR for CDR1 and FQNEAQ for CDR2. Libraries were made using PCR. TCRdb names Illumina HiSeq 4000 as the instrument used. High-throughput sequencing was used to profile the TCR beta-chain CDR3 region of each patient. The source study handled its data this way. CDR3 differences across clinicopathological groups were used to build a classifier for discriminating distant-metastatic papillary thyroid cancer patients. The Shannon index was used to measure repertoire diversity, and the Morisita-Horn index was used to measure how similar tumor and blood repertoires were. The raw public reads went through TCRdb reprocessing: fastp at Q25, MiXCR clone calling, in-frame beta chains kept. It is TCRdb's table, rather than the study itself, that gives the V and J calls and clone size. This sample has about 37,000 clones in its table, and roughly 12% of those were observed once. The top ten constitute around 9.5% of the sample.

The investigation overall reported the following: In both blood and tumor samples, malignant tumors were reported to have significantly higher TCR beta diversity than benign nodules.

This receptor was taken from a female donor with papillary thyroid cancer or a benign thyroid nodule (not recorded which). Some clones in this sample may be carry-over from other donors' samples. The specimen was blood. Rearrangement joined TRBV7-9 to TRBJ1-1; the D segment could be TRBD1, given 5 matching bases. At the DNA level, the sequence is TGTGCCAGCAGCCAGTTGGGACTTGAAGCTTTCTTT. It is translated as CASSQLGLEAFF.